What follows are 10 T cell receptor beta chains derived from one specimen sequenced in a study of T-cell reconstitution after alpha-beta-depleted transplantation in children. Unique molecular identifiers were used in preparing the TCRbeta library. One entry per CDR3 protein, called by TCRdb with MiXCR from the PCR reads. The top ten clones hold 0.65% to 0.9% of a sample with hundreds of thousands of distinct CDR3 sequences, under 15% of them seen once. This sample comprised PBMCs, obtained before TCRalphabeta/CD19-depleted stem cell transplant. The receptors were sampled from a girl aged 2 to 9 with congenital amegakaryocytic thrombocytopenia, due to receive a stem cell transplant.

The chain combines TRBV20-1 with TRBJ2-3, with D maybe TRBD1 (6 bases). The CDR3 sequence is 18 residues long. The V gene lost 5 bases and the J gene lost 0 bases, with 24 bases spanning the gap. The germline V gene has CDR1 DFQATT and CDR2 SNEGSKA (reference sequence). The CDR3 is CSARNTWTELPSTDTQYF. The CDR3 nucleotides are TGCAGTGCTCGTAACACATGGACAGAATTACCTAGCACAGATACGCAGTATTTT.

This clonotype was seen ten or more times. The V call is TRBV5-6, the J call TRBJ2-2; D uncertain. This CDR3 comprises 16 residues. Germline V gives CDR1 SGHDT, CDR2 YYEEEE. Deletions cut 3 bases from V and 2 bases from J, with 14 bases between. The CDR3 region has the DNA TGTGCCAGCAGCTCGGTCGATGGTGTTAACACCGGGGAGCTGTTTTTT. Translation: CASSSVDGVNTGELFF.

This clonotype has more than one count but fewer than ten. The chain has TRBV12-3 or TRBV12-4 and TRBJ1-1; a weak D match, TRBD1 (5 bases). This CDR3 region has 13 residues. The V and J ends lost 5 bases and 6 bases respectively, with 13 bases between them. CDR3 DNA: TGTGCCAGCAGTCTGGGGGGTATCGCTGAAGCTTTCTTT. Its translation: CASSLGGIAEAFF.

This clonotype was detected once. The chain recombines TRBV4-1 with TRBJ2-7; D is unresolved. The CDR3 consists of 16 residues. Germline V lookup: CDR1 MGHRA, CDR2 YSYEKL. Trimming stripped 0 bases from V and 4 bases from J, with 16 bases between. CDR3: CASSQDLAEGWYEQYF. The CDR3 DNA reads TGCGCCAGCAGCCAAGATTTGGCAGAAGGTTGGTACGAGCAGTACTTC.

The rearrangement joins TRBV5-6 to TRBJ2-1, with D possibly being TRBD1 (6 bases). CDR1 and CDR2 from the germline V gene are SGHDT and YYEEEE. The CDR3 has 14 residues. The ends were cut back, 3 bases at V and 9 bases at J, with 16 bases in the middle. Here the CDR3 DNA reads TGTGCCAGCAGCTCCAGTTTAGGGGGTGGTGAGCAGTTCTTC. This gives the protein CASSSSLGGGEQFF. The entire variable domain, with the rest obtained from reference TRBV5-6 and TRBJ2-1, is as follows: DAGVTQSPTHLIKTRGQQVTLRCSPKSGHDTVSWYQQALGQGPQFIFQYYEEEERQRGNFPDRFSGHQFPNYSSELNVNALLLGDSALYLCASSSSLGGGEQFFGPGTRLTVL.

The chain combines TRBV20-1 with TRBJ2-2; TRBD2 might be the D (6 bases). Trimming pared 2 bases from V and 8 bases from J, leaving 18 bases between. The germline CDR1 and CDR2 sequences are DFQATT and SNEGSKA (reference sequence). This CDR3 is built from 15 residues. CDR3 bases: TGCAGTGCTAGACTGGTGGGACTTCGTCCTGGGGAGCTGTTTTTT. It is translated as CSARLVGLRPGELFF.

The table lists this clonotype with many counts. The chain's CDR3 is CSATISGSEQFF. The CDR3 region has the DNA TGCAGTGCGACGATTAGCGGGAGTGAGCAGTTCTTC. This chain connects TRBV20-1 to TRBJ2-1, with TRBD2 matching over 9 bases. Germline CDR1 DFQATT, CDR2 SNEGSKA (reference sequence). Losses at the gene ends were 6 bases for V and 9 bases for J; bases not matched to a gene: 6. The CDR3 covers 12 residues.

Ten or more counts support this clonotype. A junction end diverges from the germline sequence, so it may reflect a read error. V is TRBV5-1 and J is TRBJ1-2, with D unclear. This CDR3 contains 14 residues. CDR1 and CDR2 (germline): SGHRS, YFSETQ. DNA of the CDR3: TGTGCCAGCAGCTTAGGCGGCGCTAACTATGGCTACACCTTC. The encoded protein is CASSLGGANYGYTF.

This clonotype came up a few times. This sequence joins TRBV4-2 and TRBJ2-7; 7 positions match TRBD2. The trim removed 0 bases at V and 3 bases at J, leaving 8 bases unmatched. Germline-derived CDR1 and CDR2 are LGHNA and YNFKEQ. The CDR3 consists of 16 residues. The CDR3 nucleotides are TGTGCCAGCAGCCAAGATATGAGCGGGACGGGCTACGAGCAGTACTTC. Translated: CASSQDMSGTGYEQYF.

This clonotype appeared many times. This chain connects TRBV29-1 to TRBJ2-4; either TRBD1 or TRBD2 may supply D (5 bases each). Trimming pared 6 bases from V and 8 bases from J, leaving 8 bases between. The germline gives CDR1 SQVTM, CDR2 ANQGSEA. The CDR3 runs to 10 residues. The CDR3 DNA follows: TGCAGCGTGGGGGATGACATTCAGTACTTC. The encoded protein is CSVGDDIQYF.